This T cell receptor beta chain was sequenced for a study of memory CD8 T cells in hepatitis C reinfection. As for the study in general: Pre-reinfection sampling occurred 55 to 20 weeks ahead of detected reinfection.

Note on this clone: Its antigen is unidentified.

The protocol was immunoSEQ multiplex PCR, while the TCRdb copy is restricted to in-frame clones and leaves out a portion. The top ten hold about 1% of the sample, which has tens of thousands of clones, about 90% seen once. Per germline, CDR1 MNHEY and CDR2 SVGAGI. The CDR3 length is 14 residues. The V end was cut by 6 bases, the J end by 8 bases, with 19 bases between. Study-wide results and caveats: With roughly five donors, public clonotype conclusions could not be definitive.

Described time point: pre-reinfection, 55 to 20 weeks before reinfection detection. The sorted cells went straight to TCR sequencing with no prior in vitro expansion. The gene calls are TRBV6-5 and TRBJ1-2; tentative D call: TRBD1 (6 bases). Specimen: naive CD8+ T cells sorted from blood. The TCR was taken from a man between 18 and 29 years old with hepatitis C virus infection. This CDR3 is CASSLATGTLGYTF. The DNA of the CDR3 is TGTGCCAGCAGCTTAGCGACCGGGACATTAGGCTACACCTTC.